The 15 T cell receptor beta chains reported below all come from one sample, sequenced in a study of spatial heterogeneity in lung cancer. In TCRdb, the 5' RACE reads were re-called with MiXCR into one record per CDR3 protein. The sample contains roughly 82,000 distinct CDR3 sequences, roughly 12% of which appear only once. Time point specified: sample taken at primary tumor resection. Without sorting, whole RNA was sequenced from tumor, nontumor lung or frozen PBMC. The specimen comprised PBMCs, sampled at surgery. The receptors originated from a male donor with early-stage non-small cell lung cancer.

The J gene is TRBJ2-7, the V gene TRBV3-1, with 8 bases identical to TRBD2. Germline CDR1 reads LGHDT; CDR2 reads YNNKEL (reference sequence). CDR3 size: 15 residues. V dropped 4 bases and J dropped 2; count of bases not matched to a gene: 7. The CDR3 bases are TGTGCCAGCAGCCTATCCGGGGGGGCCCCCTACGAGCAGTACTTC. It yields the protein CASSLSGGAPYEQYF.

In its sample, this clonotype was seen a few times. The chain is built from TRBV11-1 and TRBJ2-2; no clear D gene. V lost 5 bases and J 4 bases, leaving 26 bases between the germline ends. This CDR3 spans 19 amino acids. CDR1 is SGHAT and CDR2 is FQDESV in the germline V gene (reference sequence). The CDR3 bases are TGTGCCAGCAGCCAGCTTACCGGTCTAGGGCCCGGCGGCACCGGGGAGCTGTTTTTT. Translation gives CASSQLTGLGPGGTGELFF.

The rearrangement links TRBV6-6 to TRBJ2-6, with D perhaps assigned TRBD1 or TRBD2 (7 bases each). This CDR3 has 19 residues. V was trimmed by 2 bases and J by 1 base, leaving 18 bases between them. Germline V CDR1 and CDR2: MNHNY, SVGAGI (reference sequence). This chain's CDR3 is CASSYDPGGGSSGANVLTF. The CDR3 nucleotides are TGTGCCAGCAGTTACGACCCAGGGGGGGGATCGTCTGGGGCCAACGTCCTGACTTTC.

This clonotype has a handful of counts. This rearrangement joins TRBV7-9 to TRBJ1-2, with D perhaps matching TRBD1 (5 bases). This CDR3 contains 16 residues. The germline V gene encodes CDR1 SEHNR and CDR2 FQNEAQ (reference sequence). The V gene lost 5 bases and the J gene lost 4 bases, with 20 bases spanning the gap. The CDR3 DNA reads as TGTGCCAGCAGCCTGGATCAGCCCGGGACGGCCTATGGCTACACCTTC. Its translation is CASSLDQPGTAYGYTF.

This chain uses TRBV7-7 with TRBJ1-1; D possibly corresponds to TRBD1 (5 bases). Trimming removed 4 bases at V and 0 bases at J, with 12 bases between. Germline V gene data show CDR1 as SSHAT and CDR2 as FNYEAQ (reference sequence). CDR3 size: 15 residues. CDR3 sequence: CASSSPGVMNTEAFF. The CDR3 nucleotides are TGTGCCAGCAGCTCTCCGGGGGTCATGAACACTGAAGCTTTCTTT. The full variable domain, in which reference TRBV7-7 and TRBJ1-1 provide the parts outside the CDR3, is GAGVSQSPRYKVTKRGQDVTLRCDPISSHATLYWYQQALGQGPEFLTYFNYEAQPDKSGLPSDRFSAERPEGSISTLTIQRTEQRDSAMYRCASSSPGVMNTEAFFGQGTRLTVV.

Many counts were recorded for this clonotype. This chain connects TRBV7-9 to TRBJ1-3; D is undetermined. V was trimmed by 5 bases and J by 2 bases, leaving 16 bases between them. There are 16 residues in the CDR3. Germline CDR1 and CDR2: SEHNR and FQNEAQ (reference sequence). DNA for the CDR3: TGTGCCAGCAGCCCGCCCCGGGCAGACACTGGAAACACCATATATTTT. This codes for CASSPPRADTGNTIYF.

This clonotype was observed a handful of times. The rearrangement joins TRBV6-5 to TRBJ2-1; D possibly corresponds to TRBD1 (6 bases). Germline values: CDR1 MNHEY, CDR2 SVGAGI. V was cut by 7 bases and J by 1 base, with 8 bases left in between. The CDR3 extends over 13 amino acids. The CDR3 region is CASTRGSYNEQFF. The CDR3, as DNA: TGTGCCAGCACAAGGGGGTCCTACAATGAGCAGTTCTTC.

This clonotype has a handful of counts. This chain connects TRBV7-3 to TRBJ2-2; D is ambiguous. V was cut by 5 bases and J by 7 bases, with 11 bases left in between. CDR1 and CDR2 from the germline V gene are SGHTA and FQGTGA. This CDR3 is 13 amino acids long. CDR3 in DNA: TGTGCCAGCAGCCCCCGACAAAACGGGGAGCTGTTTTTT. The encoded protein is CASSPRQNGELFF.

In its sample, this clonotype was seen many times. The chain has TRBV29-1 and TRBJ1-1, with 7 positions matching TRBD1. V lost 0 bases and J lost 4; bases outside the gene matches: 5. The CDR3 loop spans 14 amino acids. Germline CDR1 is SQVTM and CDR2 is ANQGSEA. The CDR3 reads CSVEEAQGVTEAFF. The CDR3, as DNA: TGCAGCGTTGAAGAAGCCCAGGGGGTCACTGAAGCTTTCTTT. The full variable domain, rest sourced from reference TRBV29-1 and TRBJ1-1, is SAVISQKPSRDICQRGTSLTIQCQVDSQVTMMFWYRQQPGQSLTLIATANQGSEATYESGFVIDKFPISRPNLTFSTLTVSNMSPEDSSIYLCSVEEAQGVTEAFFGQGTRLTVV.

The gene calls are TRBV7-2 and TRBJ2-1; unclear D gene. Trimming left V 1 base short and J 7 bases short, with 11 bases between. Germline values: CDR1 SGHTA, CDR2 FQGNSA. The CDR3 runs to 14 residues. CDR3: CASSLERLANEQFF. The CDR3 DNA sequence: TGTGCCAGCAGCTTAGAAAGGCTGGCAAATGAGCAGTTCTTC.

This chain connects TRBV10-1 to TRBJ2-3; possible D gene TRBD2, 7 bases. This CDR3 contains 17 residues. CDR1 WNHNN and CDR2 SYGVQD come from the germline V gene (reference sequence). V lost 3 bases and J 0 bases, leaving 16 bases between the germline ends. The CDR3 reads CASSDQGLAESTDTQYF. For the CDR3, the DNA is TGCGCCAGCAGTGATCAGGGGCTAGCGGAGAGCACAGATACGCAGTATTTT.

The chain combines TRBV7-9 with TRBJ1-1; D unclear. In germline, CDR1 is SEHNR, CDR2 FQNEAQ (reference sequence). V was pared by 9 bases and J by 3 bases, with 17 bases between. The CDR3 is made up of 14 amino acids. CDR3 loop: CARSLLPRDTEAFF. The CDR3 DNA sequence: TGTGCCAGAAGCCTTCTCCCAAGGGACACTGAAGCTTTCTTT.

The V gene is TRBV29-1, the J gene TRBJ1-1; perhaps TRBD1 as D (5 bases). Trimming removed 7 bases at V and 4 bases at J, with 16 bases between. The CDR3 runs 13 residues. The germline CDR1 and CDR2 sequences are SQVTM and ANQGSEA. CDR3 sequence reads: CSGGGGIGTEAFF. CDR3 in DNA: TGCAGCGGGGGTGGGGGGATTGGCACTGAAGCTTTCTTT.

The chain combines TRBV5-1 with TRBJ2-1; perhaps TRBD1 as D (5 bases). V lost 3 bases, J lost 15 bases, and 13 bases lay in between. Germline V lookup: CDR1 SGHRS, CDR2 YFSETQ. This CDR3 is built from 11 residues. The CDR3 coding sequence is TGCGCCAGCAGCTCAGGGTTTTGGTGGTTCTTC. Its translation: CASSSGFWWFF.

This chain joins TRBV30 and TRBJ1-1; D unresolved. Trimming pared 2 bases from V and 2 bases from J, leaving 9 bases between. The germline V gene encodes CDR1 GTSNPN and CDR2 SVGIG (reference sequence). The CDR3 has 13 amino acids. CDR3 in amino acids: CAWSTLINTEAFF. CDR3 nucleotide sequence: TGTGCCTGGAGTACTCTAATTAACACTGAAGCTTTCTTT. The full variable domain, in which reference TRBV30 and TRBJ1-1 provide the parts outside the CDR3, is SQTIHQWPATLVQPVGSPLSLECTVEGTSNPNLYWYRQAAGRGLQLLFYSVGIGQISSEVPQNLSASRPQDRQFILSSKKLLLSDSGFYLCAWSTLINTEAFFGQGTRLTVV.